Below are 3 T cell receptor beta chains sequenced from a single sample in a study of shared clonotypes between healthy human individuals. The assay was immunoSEQ multiplex PCR, and TCRdb's table has in-frame clones only and misses some. In the table there are 2 million to 2.5 million clones, roughly 90% of which are singletons. Sequences were obtained from naive CD4+ T cells from PBMCs. Sample subset: CD45RA+ positively selected. Every receptor here comes from a man between 18 and 29 years old in good health. Some clones in this sample may be carry-over from other donors' samples.

The chain recombines TRBV11-1 with TRBJ2-7, with D possibly TRBD1 on 5 matching bases. The CDR3 length is 14 residues. The germline V gene has CDR1 SGHAT and CDR2 FQDESV (reference sequence). Deletions cut 6 bases from V and 4 bases from J, with 16 bases between. CDR3 residues: CASRERGSNYEQYF. The CDR3 coding sequence is TGTGCCAGCAGAGAAAGGGGCAGCAATTACGAGCAGTACTTC.

This chain links TRBV30 with TRBJ2-7; perhaps TRBD2 as D (5 bases). CDR1 is GTSNPN, CDR2 SVGIG, per germline (reference sequence). The CDR3 covers 13 residues. V lost 4 bases to trimming and J lost 0 bases, with 10 bases between them. The CDR3 region has the DNA TGTGCCTGGACGGGCGGACTCTCCTACGAGCAGTACTTC. As protein: CAWTGGLSYEQYF.

This chain joins TRBV2 and TRBJ2-2, with D unclear. Germline V gene sequence: CDR1 SNHLY, CDR2 FYNNEI. Between the trimmed V and J ends, which lost 3 bases and 5 bases, there was a span of 7 bases. The CDR3 has 13 amino acids. CDR3 region: CASSEAETGELFF. DNA for the CDR3: TGTGCCAGCAGTGAGGCTGAGACCGGGGAGCTGTTTTTT.